Each of the 21 T cell receptor beta chains below was sequenced from the same sample in a study of blood T cells in healthy people across ages. A J-beta primer mix and a sample-barcoded 5' primer were used in a second PCR of roughly 6 to 11 cycles. TCRdb called the 5' RACE reads again in MiXCR, with one record for every CDR3 protein. This table holds approximately 1,700,000 distinct CDR3 sequences, roughly two fifths found once. What was sequenced was blood. Receptors originate from a human donor in good health.

The CDR3 DNA reads as TGCGCCAGCAGCTCGGTTCACGAGACCCAGTACTTC. Amino acids: CASSSVHETQYF. This sequence joins TRBV5-1 and TRBJ2-5; D unclear. The V gene lost 3 bases and the J gene lost 5 bases, with 8 bases spanning the gap. Germline CDR1 reads SGHRS; CDR2 reads YFSETQ. This CDR3 has 12 residues.

CDR3 sequence reads: CASQTPRGWFF. CDR3 coding DNA: TGTGCCAGTCAAACCCCCAGAGGATGGTTCTTC. The chain combines TRBV19 with TRBJ2-1; the D is unclear. Per germline, CDR1 LNHDA and CDR2 SQIVND (reference sequence). The CDR3 has 11 residues. Trimming pared 8 bases from V and 15 bases from J, leaving 17 bases between.

The CDR3 is CSASGQQETQFF. For the CDR3, the DNA is TGCAGTGCTAGCGGGCAGCAAGAGACCCAGTTCTTC. The gene calls are TRBV20-1 and TRBJ2-5, with D unclear. Near its end, the DNA agrees better with TRBJ2-1, so the J call may be wrong. The CDR3 runs to 12 residues. Germline-derived CDR1 and CDR2 are DFQATT and SNEGSKA (reference sequence).

There are a few counts of this clonotype. The rearrangement links TRBV7-2 to TRBJ1-5; D uncertain. The CDR3 contains 13 residues. The V gene's germline CDR1 is SGHTA and CDR2 FQGNSA. V was trimmed by 2 bases and J by 5 bases, leaving 7 bases between them. CDR3 nucleotides: TGTGCCAGCAGCTTATGGGAGGATCAGCCCCAGCATTTT. Translating gives CASSLWEDQPQHF. Full variable domain (missing parts from reference TRBV7-2 and TRBJ1-5): GAGVSQSPSNKVTEKGKDVELRCDPISGHTALYWYRQSLGQGLEFLIYFQGNSAPDKSGLPSDRFSAERTGGSVSTLTIQRTQQEDSAVYLCASSLWEDQPQHFGDGTRLSIL.

This sequence joins TRBV20-1 and TRBJ2-3; TRBD2 aligns across 9 bases. Germline V gene sequence: CDR1 DFQATT, CDR2 SNEGSKA (reference sequence). The junction had 11 bases not matched to a gene; V was cut back by 1 base and J by 6 bases. The CDR3 extends over 16 amino acids. This CDR3 is CSARAGRAGGVDTQYF. The CDR3 DNA sequence: TGCAGTGCTAGAGCGGGACGAGCGGGGGGTGTTGATACGCAGTATTTT.

The gene calls are TRBV29-1 and TRBJ1-1; TRBD1 is a possible D gene (5 bases). Germline V gives CDR1 SQVTM, CDR2 ANQGSEA. The CDR3 covers 12 residues. The V end was cut by 3 bases, the J end by 10 bases, with 15 bases between. CDR3 DNA sequence: TGCAGCGTTGATAGATGGGGCCGGGGAGCTTTCTTT. It yields the protein CSVDRWGRGAFF.

As regards this clonotype: One end of the junction varies from germline; a read error may be responsible. V and J are TRBV7-9 and TRBJ1-4; perhaps TRBD1 as D (6 bases). Per germline, CDR1 SEHNR and CDR2 FQNEAQ (reference sequence). The length of the CDR3 is 14 residues. The CDR3 sequence: CASSPGHNNEKPFF. CDR3 bases: TGTGCCAGCAGCCCGGGACATAATAATGAAAAACCGTTTTTT.

This chain joins TRBV20-1 and TRBJ2-5, with D unclear. The V end lost 3 bases, the J end lost 2 bases, and 16 bases lay between the germline ends. Germline V gene data show CDR1 as DFQATT and CDR2 as SNEGSKA (reference sequence). The CDR3 length is 15 residues. CDR3 amino acids: CSASDPATVQETQYF. Written as DNA, the CDR3 is TGCAGTGCTAGTGATCCGGCCACCGTACAAGAGACCCAGTACTTC.

This clonotype was detected a few times. CDR3 coding DNA: TGTGCCAGCAGCTTAGCCGGGACTAGGTCACCCTTTTGGAGCACAGATACGCAGTATTTT. This translates into CASSLAGTRSPFWSTDTQYF. This chain joins TRBV7-9 and TRBJ2-3; 8 bases align to TRBD2. The CDR3 spans 20 residues. CDR1 SEHNR and CDR2 FQNEAQ come from the germline V gene (reference sequence). Trimming took 0 bases from V and 0 from J; bases not matched to a gene: 14.

V and J are TRBV18 and TRBJ2-1; D ambiguous. This CDR3 has 13 residues. Per the germline V gene, CDR1 is KGHSH and CDR2 is LQKENI. V gave up 6 bases and J gave up 3 bases, with 9 bases separating them. The CDR3 loop reads CASSSSNYNEQFF. The DNA of the CDR3 is TGTGCCAGCTCGTCCTCGAACTACAATGAGCAGTTCTTC.

The table lists this clonotype with many counts. The chain carries TRBV7-2 and TRBJ2-4, with a weak D call TRBD1 (5 bases). Germline V gives CDR1 SGHTA, CDR2 FQGNSA. The CDR3 totals 12 residues. V lost 5 bases, J lost 13 bases, and 15 bases lay in between. The CDR3 bases are TGTGCCAGCAGCCTCCAGGGTGCGGAGCAGTACTTC. It specifies CASSLQGAEQYF.

This clonotype was counted only a few times. The V gene is TRBV4-3, the J gene TRBJ2-1; 7 positions agree with TRBD2. Germline values: CDR1 LGHNA, CDR2 YSLEER. The CDR3 consists of 20 residues. The V and J ends lost 0 bases and 4 bases, in that order; junction bases with no gene match: 18. This chain's CDR3 is CASSQDVFGNSGYHYNEQFF. In DNA form, the CDR3 reads TGCGCCAGCAGCCAAGATGTGTTCGGTAATAGCGGGTATCATTACAATGAGCAGTTCTTC.

The rearrangement uses TRBV5-5 and TRBJ1-2; 7 nucleotides agree with TRBD1. V lost 4 bases and J lost 5; bases outside the gene matches: 11. CDR1 and CDR2 (germline): SGHKS, YYEKEE (reference sequence). The CDR3 is 15 amino acids. This CDR3 reads CASSPVTGLSYGYTF. The CDR3 coding sequence is TGTGCCAGCAGCCCGGTGACAGGGCTATCTTATGGCTACACCTTC.

This chain links TRBV27 with TRBJ2-7; TRBD2 is a possible D gene (6 bases). Judging by the DNA end, TRBJ2-5 fits better; the J call may be wrong. Germline V CDR1 and CDR2: MNHEY, SMNVEV (reference sequence). This CDR3 spans 14 amino acids. The chain's CDR3 is CASSAGTSGETQYF. The CDR3 region has the DNA TGTGCCAGCAGTGCGGGGACCTCAGGAGAGACCCAGTACTTC.

This clonotype came up once. The J gene is TRBJ1-2, the V gene TRBV18; 12 nucleotides align to TRBD1. The CDR3 has 16 residues. From germline, CDR1 is KGHSH and CDR2 LQKENI. J was trimmed by 2 bases and V by 3 bases; bases with no gene match: 4. CDR3 nucleotide sequence: TGTGCCAGCTCACCCCGGGACAGGGGGCGAAACTATGGCTACACCTTC. Translation gives CASSPRDRGRNYGYTF. Together with reference TRBV18 and TRBJ1-2, the CDR3 gives the full variable domain: NAGVMQNPRHLVRRRGQEARLRCSPMKGHSHVYWYRQLPEEGLKFMVYLQKENIIDESGMPKERFSAEFPKEGPSILRIQQVVRGDSAAYFCASSPRDRGRNYGYTFGSGTRLTVV.

V gene TRBV5-6 combines with J gene TRBJ1-2; D call uncertain. The CDR3 is made up of 13 amino acids. The V gene's germline CDR1 is SGHDT and CDR2 YYEEEE. V lost 4 bases to trimming and J lost 2 bases, with 9 bases between them. The CDR3 loop is CASSEDLNYGYTF. The CDR3 nucleotides read TGTGCCAGCAGCGAGGACCTGAACTATGGCTACACCTTC.

This clonotype showed up just a few times. The chain has TRBV6-6 and TRBJ2-6, with D hard to call. The length of the CDR3 is 19 residues. Germline values: CDR1 MNHNY, CDR2 SVGAGI (reference sequence). V lost 4 bases and J 1 base, leaving 20 bases between the germline ends. In DNA form, the CDR3 reads TGTGCCAGCAGTTCCGCCCAGTGGGCAAATGAATCTGGGGCCAACGTCCTGACTTTC. It encodes CASSSAQWANESGANVLTF.

The gene calls are TRBV4-1 and TRBJ2-7; 8 bases map to TRBD1. This CDR3 has 15 amino acids. Germline-derived CDR1 and CDR2 are MGHRA and YSYEKL. Trimming at V came to 6 bases and at J to 0 bases, leaving 7 bases not matched to a gene. CDR3 loop: CASRNWTGSSYEQYF. The CDR3 bases are TGCGCCAGCAGAAACTGGACAGGGAGCTCCTACGAGCAGTACTTC.

The chain joins TRBV10-3 to TRBJ1-5; 8 nucleotides align to TRBD1. The CDR3 has 17 amino acids. V lost 0 bases, J lost 5 bases, and 9 bases stayed unmatched. Germline-derived CDR1 and CDR2 are ENHRY and SYGVKD. CDR3 loop: CAISESKRDRIDQPQHF. As DNA, the CDR3 is TGTGCCATCAGTGAGTCGAAAAGGGACAGGATCGATCAGCCCCAGCATTTT.

This clonotype was seen a handful of times. This chain connects TRBV13 to TRBJ2-7; maybe TRBD2 (6 bases). Germline V lookup: CDR1 PRHDT, CDR2 FYEKMQ (reference sequence). The V and J ends lost 5 bases and 7 bases respectively, with 12 bases between them. The CDR3 has 12 residues. This chain's CDR3 is CASSRAGREQYF. The DNA for the CDR3 is TGTGCCAGCAGCCGCGCGGGGAGGGAGCAGTACTTC.

J is TRBJ2-3 and V is TRBV12-3 or TRBV12-4; TRBD2 matches at 10 bases. Unmatched junction bases numbered 5, after V lost 3 bases and J lost 2 bases. This CDR3 has 16 amino acids. The CDR3: CASSFGSGGITDTQYF. The CDR3 DNA sequence: TGTGCCAGCAGTTTCGGTAGCGGGGGGATCACAGATACGCAGTATTTT.